This record covers a single TCR beta chain. The sample belongs to a study of control samples from healthy donors and cancer patients. The protocol was immunoSEQ multiplex PCR, while the TCRdb copy is restricted to in-frame clones and leaves out a portion. This sample carries some 200,000 clones, 90% to 95% of them seen once, and the ten largest clones take roughly 1.6%. With 5 bases clipped from V and 0 bases from J, the junction kept 9 bases outside the gene matches. The CDR3 covers 16 residues. Per the germline V gene, CDR1 is MNHEY and CDR2 is SVGEGT. The J gene is TRBJ1-1, the V gene TRBV6-2 or TRBV6-3, with 7 bases identical to TRBD1. The TCR sequence derives from a man aged 45 to 65 in good health. The specimen was blood. CDR3 loop: CASSRQGPQLNTEAFF. Here the CDR3 DNA reads TGTGCCAGCAGTAGACAGGGACCACAATTGAACACTGAAGCTTTCTTT.